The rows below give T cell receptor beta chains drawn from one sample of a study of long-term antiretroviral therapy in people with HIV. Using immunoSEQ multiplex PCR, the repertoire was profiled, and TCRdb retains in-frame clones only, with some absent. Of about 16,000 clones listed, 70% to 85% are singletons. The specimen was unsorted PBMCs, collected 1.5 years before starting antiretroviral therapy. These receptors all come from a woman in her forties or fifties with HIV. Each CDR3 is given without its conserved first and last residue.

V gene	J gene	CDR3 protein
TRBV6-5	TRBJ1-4	ASSYSSARSEKLF
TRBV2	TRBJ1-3	ASSDFLQGESGNTIY
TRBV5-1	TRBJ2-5	ASSLVPDRVGETQY
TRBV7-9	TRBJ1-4	ASSHWTPATNEKLF
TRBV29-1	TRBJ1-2	SVGERGYGYT
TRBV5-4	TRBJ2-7	ASSLDGLESYEQY
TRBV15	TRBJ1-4	ATSRDRRTTDEKLF
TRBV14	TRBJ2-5	ASSQMLAGIRETQY
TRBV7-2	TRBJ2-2	ASRRQGNTGELF
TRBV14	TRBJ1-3	ASSQDGISGNTIY